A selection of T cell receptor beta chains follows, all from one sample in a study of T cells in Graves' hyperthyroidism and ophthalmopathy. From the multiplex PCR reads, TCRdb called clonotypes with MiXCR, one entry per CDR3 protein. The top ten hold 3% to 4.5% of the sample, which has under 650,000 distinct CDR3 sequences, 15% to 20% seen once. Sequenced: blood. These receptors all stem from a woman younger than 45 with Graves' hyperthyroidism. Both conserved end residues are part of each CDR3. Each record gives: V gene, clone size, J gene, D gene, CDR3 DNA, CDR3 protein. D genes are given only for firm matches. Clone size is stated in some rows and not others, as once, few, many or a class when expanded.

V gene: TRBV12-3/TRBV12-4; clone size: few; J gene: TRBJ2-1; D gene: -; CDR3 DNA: TGTGCCAGCAGTTTAGTGGGAGACCCCTACAATGAGCAGTTCTTC; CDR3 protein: CASSLVGDPYNEQFF
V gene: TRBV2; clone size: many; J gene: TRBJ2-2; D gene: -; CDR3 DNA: TGTGCCAGCAGTCTTTCGACACGCGGGGAGCTGTTTTTT; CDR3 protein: CASSLSTRGELFF
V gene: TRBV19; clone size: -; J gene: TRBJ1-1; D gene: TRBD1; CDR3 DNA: TGTGCCAGTAGTATCACAGGGGGTGGCACTGAAGCTTTCTTT; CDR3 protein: CASSITGGGTEAFF
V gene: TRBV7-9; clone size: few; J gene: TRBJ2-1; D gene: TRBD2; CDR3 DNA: TGTGCCAGCAGCTCAACGACTAGCGGGAATGAGCAGTTCTTC; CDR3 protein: CASSSTTSGNEQFF
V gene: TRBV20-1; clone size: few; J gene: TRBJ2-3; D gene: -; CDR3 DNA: TGCAGTGCTAGACTAGCTTCAGATACGCAGTATTTT; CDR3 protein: CSARLASDTQYF
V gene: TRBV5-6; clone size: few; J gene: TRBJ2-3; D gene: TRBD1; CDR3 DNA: TGTGCCAGCAGTCTGACCGACAGGGGAGCGTATTTT; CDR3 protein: CASSLTDRGAYF
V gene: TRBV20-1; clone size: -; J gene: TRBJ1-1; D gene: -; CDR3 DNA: TGCAGTGCTTCCGGACCGTCCCCCTTAGAAGCTTTCTTT; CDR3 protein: CSASGPSPLEAFF
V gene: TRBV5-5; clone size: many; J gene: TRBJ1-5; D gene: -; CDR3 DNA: TGTGCCAGCAGCTTGGACAGGGTCCCTCAGCCCCAGCATTTT; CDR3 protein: CASSLDRVPQPQHF
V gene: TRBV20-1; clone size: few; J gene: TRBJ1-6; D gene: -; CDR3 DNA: TGCAGTGCCCCCCGACACCGAGATAATTCACCCCTCCACTTT; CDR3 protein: CSAPRHRDNSPLHF
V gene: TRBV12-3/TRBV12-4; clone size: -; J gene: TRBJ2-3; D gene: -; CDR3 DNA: TGTGCCAGCAGTTTTGGGAGGTGGGATGGTACGCAGTATTTT; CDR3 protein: CASSFGRWDGTQYF
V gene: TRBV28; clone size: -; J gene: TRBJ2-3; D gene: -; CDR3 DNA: TGTGCCAGCAGAATACTAGCTGAGGGTGCAGATACGCAGTATTTT; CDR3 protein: CASRILAEGADTQYF
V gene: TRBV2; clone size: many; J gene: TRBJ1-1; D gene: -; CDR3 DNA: TGTGCCAGCATCCGGAGCCTGTCGACTGAAGCTTTCTTT; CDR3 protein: CASIRSLSTEAFF
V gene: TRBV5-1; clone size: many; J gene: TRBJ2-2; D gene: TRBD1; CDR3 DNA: TGCGCCAGCAGCTTAGGGACAGGGAACACCGGGGAGCTGTTTTTT; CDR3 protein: CASSLGTGNTGELFF
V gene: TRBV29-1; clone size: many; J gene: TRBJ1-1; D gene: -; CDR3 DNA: TGCAGCGTTGCTCCTGAAGCTTTCTTT; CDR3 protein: CSVAPEAFF
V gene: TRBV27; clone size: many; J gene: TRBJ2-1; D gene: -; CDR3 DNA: TGTGCCAGCAGTTTTCTCGCGGCTGAGCAGTTCTTC; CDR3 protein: CASSFLAAEQFF
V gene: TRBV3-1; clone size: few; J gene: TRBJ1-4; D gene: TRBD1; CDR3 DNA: TGTGCCAGCAGCCGAAAAGGGGGCTGGGATGAAAAACTGTTTTTT; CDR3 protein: CASSRKGGWDEKLFF
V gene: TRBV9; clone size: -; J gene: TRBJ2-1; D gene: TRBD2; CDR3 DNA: TGTGCCAGCTCCCCCGCGGGCGGGAGTTGGAATGAGCAGTTCTTC; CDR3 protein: CASSPAGGSWNEQFF
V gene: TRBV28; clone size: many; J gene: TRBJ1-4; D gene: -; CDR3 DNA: TGTGCCAGCAGTTTACCCAGGAGAGAAAAACTGTTTTTT; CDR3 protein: CASSLPRREKLFF
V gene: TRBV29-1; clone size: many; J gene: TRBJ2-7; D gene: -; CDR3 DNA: TGCAGCGTTGCGGCGGGCCAGCAGTACTTC; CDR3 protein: CSVAAGQQYF
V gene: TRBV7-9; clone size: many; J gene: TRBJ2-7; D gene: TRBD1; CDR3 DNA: TGTGCCAGCAGCTTCGGGACAGGGCCGAGATCCCAGCAGTACTTC; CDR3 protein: CASSFGTGPRSQQYF
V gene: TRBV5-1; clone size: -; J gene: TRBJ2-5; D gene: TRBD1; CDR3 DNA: TGCGCCAGCAGCTCACGGACAGGGGGCGAGGAGGGGGAGACCCAGTACTTC; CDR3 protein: CASSSRTGGEEGETQYF
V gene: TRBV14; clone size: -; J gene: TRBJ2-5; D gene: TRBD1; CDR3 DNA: TGTGCCAGCAGCCAAGCACTCCGGGACAGCCAAGAGACCCAGTACTTC; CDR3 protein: CASSQALRDSQETQYF
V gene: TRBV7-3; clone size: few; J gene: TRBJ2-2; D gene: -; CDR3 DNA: TGTGCCAGCAGCTTAGTCCGGACAGGGAGGGACGGGGAGCTGTTTTTT; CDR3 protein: CASSLVRTGRDGELFF
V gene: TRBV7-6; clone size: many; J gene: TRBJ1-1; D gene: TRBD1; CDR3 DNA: TGTGCCAGCAGCCGCGTCCCGGGACAGGGGGGCACTGAAGCTTTCTTT; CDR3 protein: CASSRVPGQGGTEAFF
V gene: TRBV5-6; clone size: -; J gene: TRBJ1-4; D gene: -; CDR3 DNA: TGTGCCAGCAGCCCCCCGGTAGGAGAAAAACTGTTTTTT; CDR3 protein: CASSPPVGEKLFF
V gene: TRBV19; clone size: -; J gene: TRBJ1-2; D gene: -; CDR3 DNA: TGTGCCAGTAGTTGGCAGGGGAACCTCTACACCTTC; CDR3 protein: CASSWQGNLYTF
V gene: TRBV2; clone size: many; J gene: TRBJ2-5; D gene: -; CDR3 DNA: TGTGCCAGCAGCGGCCGGACAGAGTCAGGGGAGACCCAGTACTTC; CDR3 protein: CASSGRTESGETQYF
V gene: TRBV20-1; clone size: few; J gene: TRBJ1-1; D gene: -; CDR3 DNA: TGCAGTGCTTATCCGGGAAACACTGAAGCTTTCTTT; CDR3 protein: CSAYPGNTEAFF
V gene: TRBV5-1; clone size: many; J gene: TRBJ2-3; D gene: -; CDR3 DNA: TGCGCCAGCAATCTTCGGGGGTACCCAGATACGCAGTATTTT; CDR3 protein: CASNLRGYPDTQYF
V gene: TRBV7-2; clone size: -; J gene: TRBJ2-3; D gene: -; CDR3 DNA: TGTGCCAGCAGCCAGGCGAGAATATCTAGCACAGATACGCAGTATTTT; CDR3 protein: CASSQARISSTDTQYF
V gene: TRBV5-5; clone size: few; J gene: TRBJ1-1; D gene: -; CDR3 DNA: TGTGCCAGCAGCCCACCCTACAGGGCAGGGGCCACTGAAGCTTTCTTT; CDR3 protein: CASSPPYRAGATEAFF
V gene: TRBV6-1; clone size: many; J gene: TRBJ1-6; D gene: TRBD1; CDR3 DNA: TGTGCCAGCAGACAAACAGGGGGCGGGGGAGGATCACCCCTCCACTTT; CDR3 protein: CASRQTGGGGGSPLHF
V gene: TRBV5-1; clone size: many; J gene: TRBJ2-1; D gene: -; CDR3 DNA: TGCGCCAGCAGAGTCGGCGGCAGCTCCTACAATGAGCAGTTCTTC; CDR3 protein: CASRVGGSSYNEQFF
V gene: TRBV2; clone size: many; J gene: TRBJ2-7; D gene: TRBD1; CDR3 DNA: TGTGCCAGCACACCGGGACAGGGGAATTACGAGCAGTACTTC; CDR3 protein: CASTPGQGNYEQYF
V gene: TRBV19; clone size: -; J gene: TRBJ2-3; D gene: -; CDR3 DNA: TGTGCCAGTAGGGAGAGGGGCGCAGATACGCAGTATTTT; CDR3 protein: CASRERGADTQYF
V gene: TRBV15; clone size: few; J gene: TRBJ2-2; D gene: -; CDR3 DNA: TGTGCCACCAGCAGAGCTGGAGGGACCGGGGAGCTGTTTTTT; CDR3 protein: CATSRAGGTGELFF
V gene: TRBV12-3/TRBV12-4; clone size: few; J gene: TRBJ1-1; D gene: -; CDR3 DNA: TGTGCCAGCAGTTTATGGGGCGGGTTGGGAGCTTTCTTT; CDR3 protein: CASSLWGGLGAFF
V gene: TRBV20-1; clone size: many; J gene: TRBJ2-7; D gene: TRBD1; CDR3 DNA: TGCAGTGCTTTTGGCGATGGGACAGGGTCCTACGAGCAGTACTTC; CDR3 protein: CSAFGDGTGSYEQYF
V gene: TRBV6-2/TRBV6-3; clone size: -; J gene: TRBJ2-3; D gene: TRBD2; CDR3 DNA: TGTGCCAGCAGGACAGAGGGACTAGCGGGGAGCACAGATACGCAGTATTTT; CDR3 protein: CASRTEGLAGSTDTQYF
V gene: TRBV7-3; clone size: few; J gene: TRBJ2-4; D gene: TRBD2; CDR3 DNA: TGTGCCAGCAGCCTCACTCCGGGACTACAAAACATTCAGTACTTC; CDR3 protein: CASSLTPGLQNIQYF
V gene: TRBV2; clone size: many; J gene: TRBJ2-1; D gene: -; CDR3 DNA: TGTGCCAGCAGTGAAGAGGTGGAGGCTAGGTTGATGAATGAGCAGTTCTTC; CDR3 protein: CASSEEVEARLMNEQFF
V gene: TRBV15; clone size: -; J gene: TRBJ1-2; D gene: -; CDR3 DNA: TGTGCCACCAGCAGGGGGGCTGATGGCTACACCTTC; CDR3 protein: CATSRGADGYTF
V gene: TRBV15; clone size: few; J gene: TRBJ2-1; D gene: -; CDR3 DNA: TGTGCCACCAGCAGAGCGGGGGCCTCCTACAATGAGCAGTTCTTC; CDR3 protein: CATSRAGASYNEQFF
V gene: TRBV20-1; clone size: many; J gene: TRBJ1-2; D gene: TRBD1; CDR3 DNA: TGCAGTGCTGAACCGGGACAGGGTTATGGCTACACCTTC; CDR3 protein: CSAEPGQGYGYTF
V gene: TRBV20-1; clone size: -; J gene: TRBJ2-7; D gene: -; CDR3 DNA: TGCAGTGCTAGAGATGGGAGGGAGGGGGTCGGGGAGCAGTACTTC; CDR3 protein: CSARDGREGVGEQYF
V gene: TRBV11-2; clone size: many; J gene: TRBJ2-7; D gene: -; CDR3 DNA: TGTGCCAGCAGCTTCCGGACTGGTGGTTTCAGCTCCTACGAGCAGTACTTC; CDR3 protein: CASSFRTGGFSSYEQYF
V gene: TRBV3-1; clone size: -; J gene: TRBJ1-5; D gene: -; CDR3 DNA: TGTGCCAGCAGCCCTTCCACAGGAGCTGATCAGCCCCAGCATTTT; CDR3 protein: CASSPSTGADQPQHF
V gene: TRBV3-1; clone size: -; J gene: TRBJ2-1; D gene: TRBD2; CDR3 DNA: TGTGCCAGCAGCTCCCGGACTAGCGGGGAATCCTACAATGAGCAGTTCTTC; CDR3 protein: CASSSRTSGESYNEQFF
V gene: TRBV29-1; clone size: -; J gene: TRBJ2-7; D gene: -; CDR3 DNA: TGCAGCGTTCGTGGGGCGGCGGCCGCCTACGAGCAGTACTTC; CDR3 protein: CSVRGAAAAYEQYF
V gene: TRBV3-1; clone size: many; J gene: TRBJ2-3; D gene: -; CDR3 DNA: TGTGCCAGCAGCCAAGATGTTGGAGATACGCAGTATTTT; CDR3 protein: CASSQDVGDTQYF
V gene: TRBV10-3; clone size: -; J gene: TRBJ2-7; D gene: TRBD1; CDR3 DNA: TGTGCCATCTGGACAGGGGGCTCCGAGCAGTACTTC; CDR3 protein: CAIWTGGSEQYF
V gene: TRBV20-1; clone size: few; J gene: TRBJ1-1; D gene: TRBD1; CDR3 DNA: TGCAGTGCTAGAGATAACAGGGGATGGACTGAAGCTTTCTTT; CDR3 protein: CSARDNRGWTEAFF
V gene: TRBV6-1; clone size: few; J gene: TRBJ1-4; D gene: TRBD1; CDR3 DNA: TGTGCCAGCAAAACCGGGACAGGGCATGAAAAACTGTTTTTT; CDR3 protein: CASKTGTGHEKLFF
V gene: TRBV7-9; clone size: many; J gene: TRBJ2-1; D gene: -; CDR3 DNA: TGTGCCAGCAGCCCCACCAATGGGGGCGATGAGCAGTTCTTC; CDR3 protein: CASSPTNGGDEQFF
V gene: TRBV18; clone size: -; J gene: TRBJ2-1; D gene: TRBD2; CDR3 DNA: TGTGCCAGCTCACCAAGGGGGTACGGGAGGGACCTCAATGAGCGGTTCTTC; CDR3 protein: CASSPRGYGRDLNERFF
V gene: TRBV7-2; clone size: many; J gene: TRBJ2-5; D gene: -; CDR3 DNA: TGTGCCAGCAGCCTATACGGACAAGAAGAGACCCAGTACTTC; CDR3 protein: CASSLYGQEETQYF
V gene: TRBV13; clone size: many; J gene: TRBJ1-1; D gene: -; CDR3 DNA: TGTGCCAGCAGCCGCCGAATTATCCCTGAAGCTTTCTTT; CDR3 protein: CASSRRIIPEAFF
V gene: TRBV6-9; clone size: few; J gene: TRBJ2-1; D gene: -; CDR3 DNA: TGTGCCAGCAGTTACACTATCTCCTACAATGAGCAGTTCTTC; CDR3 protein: CASSYTISYNEQFF
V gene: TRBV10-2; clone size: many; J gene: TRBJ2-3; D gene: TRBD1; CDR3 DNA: TGCGCCAGCAGTGGAACAGGGGAAACAGCAGATACGCAGTATTTT; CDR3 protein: CASSGTGETADTQYF